Listed here is a single T cell receptor (beta chain). The antigen is not known. These data come from a study of T cells in Graves' hyperthyroidism and ophthalmopathy. Germline CDR1 LNHNV, CDR2 YYDKDF (reference sequence). Losses at the gene ends were 4 bases for V and 5 bases for J; bases not matched to a gene: 0. The CDR3 contains 13 residues. Study-wide results and limits: Most thyroid clonotypes with frequency above 0.001 were detected in blood.

Amplified TCR beta CDR3 regions came from RNA transcripts. An initial round of RT-PCR targeting the TCR CDR3 relied on the HTBI primer set. TCRdb re-called the multiplex PCR reads through MiXCR, storing one row per CDR3 protein. The sample has some 560,000 distinct CDR3 sequences; about 14% are singletons. Uncontrolled infection, other autoimmune disease, pregnancy or lactation disqualified patients from enrolment. The clonotype was recovered from a woman in her thirties or forties with Graves' hyperthyroidism. This chain uses TRBV15 with TRBJ2-1, with 9 bases fitting TRBD1. Sequenced: blood. This chain's CDR3 is CATSNRGHNEQFF. The CDR3 DNA is TGTGCCACCAGCAACAGGGGGCACAATGAGCAGTTCTTC.